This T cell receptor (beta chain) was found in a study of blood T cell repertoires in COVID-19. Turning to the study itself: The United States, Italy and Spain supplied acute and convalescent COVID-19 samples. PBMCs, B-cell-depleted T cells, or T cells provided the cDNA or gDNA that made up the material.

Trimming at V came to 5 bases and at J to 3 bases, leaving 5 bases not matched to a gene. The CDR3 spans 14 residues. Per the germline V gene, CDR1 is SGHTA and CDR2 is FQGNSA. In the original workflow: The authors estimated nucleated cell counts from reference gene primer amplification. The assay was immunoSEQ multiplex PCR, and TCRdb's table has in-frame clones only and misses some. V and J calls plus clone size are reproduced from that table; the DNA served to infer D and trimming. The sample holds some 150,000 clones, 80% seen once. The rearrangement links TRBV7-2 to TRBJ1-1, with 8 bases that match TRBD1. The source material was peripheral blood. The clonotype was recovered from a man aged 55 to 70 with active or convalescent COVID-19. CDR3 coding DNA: TGTGCCAGCAGCGAACAGGGGGTACACACTGAAGCTTTCTTT. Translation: CASSEQGVHTEAFF. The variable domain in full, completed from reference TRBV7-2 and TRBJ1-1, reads GAGVSQSPSNKVTEKGKDVELRCDPISGHTALYWYRQSLGQGLEFLIYFQGNSAPDKSGLPSDRFSAERTGGSVSTLTIQRTQQEDSAVYLCASSEQGVHTEAFFGQGTRLTVV.